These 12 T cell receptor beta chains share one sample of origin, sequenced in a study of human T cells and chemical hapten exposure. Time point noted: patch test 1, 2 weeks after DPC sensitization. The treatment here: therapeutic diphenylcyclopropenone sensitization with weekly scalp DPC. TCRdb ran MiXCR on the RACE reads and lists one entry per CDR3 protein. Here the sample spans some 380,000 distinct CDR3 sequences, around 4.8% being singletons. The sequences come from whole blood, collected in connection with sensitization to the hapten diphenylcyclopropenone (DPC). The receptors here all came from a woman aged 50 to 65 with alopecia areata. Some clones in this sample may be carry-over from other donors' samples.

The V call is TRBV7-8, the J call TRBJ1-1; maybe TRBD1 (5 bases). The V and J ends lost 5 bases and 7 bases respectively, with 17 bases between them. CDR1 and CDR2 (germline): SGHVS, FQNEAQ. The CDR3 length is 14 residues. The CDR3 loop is CASSGEGIQGEAFF. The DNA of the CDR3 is TGTGCCAGCAGCGGCGAGGGGATTCAGGGTGAAGCTTTCTTT.

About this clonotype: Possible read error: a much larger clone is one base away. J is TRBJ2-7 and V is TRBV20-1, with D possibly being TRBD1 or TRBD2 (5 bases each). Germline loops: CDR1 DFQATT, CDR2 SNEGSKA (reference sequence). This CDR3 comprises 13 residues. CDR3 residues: CSACIVPEGELYF. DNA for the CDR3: TGCAGTGCTTGTATAGTCCCCGAAGGGGAGCTGTACTTC.

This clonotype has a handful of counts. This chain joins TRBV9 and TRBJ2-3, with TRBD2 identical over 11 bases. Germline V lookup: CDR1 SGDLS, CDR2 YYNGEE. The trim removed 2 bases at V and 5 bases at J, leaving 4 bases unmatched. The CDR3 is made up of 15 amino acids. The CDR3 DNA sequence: TGTGCCAGCAGCGTTAGCGGGGGGGCCAAAGATACGCAGTATTTT. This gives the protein CASSVSGGAKDTQYF.

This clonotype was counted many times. The CDR3 DNA follows: TGTGCCACCCGGACGGACAACTCTCACTACGAGCAGTACTTC. Translating it yields CATRTDNSHYEQYF. The V call is TRBV10-3, the J call TRBJ2-7, with D perhaps matching TRBD1 (5 bases). The germline V gene has CDR1 ENHRY and CDR2 SYGVKD. V lost 10 bases and J lost 3, with 19 bases in between. The CDR3 has 14 residues.

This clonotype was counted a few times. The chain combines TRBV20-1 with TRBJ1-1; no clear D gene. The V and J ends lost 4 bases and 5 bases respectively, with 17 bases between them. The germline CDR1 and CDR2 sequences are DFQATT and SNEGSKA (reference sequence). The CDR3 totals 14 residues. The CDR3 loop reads CSAKLTGQRTEAFF. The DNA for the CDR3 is TGCAGTGCTAAACTAACCGGGCAGAGAACTGAAGCTTTCTTT.

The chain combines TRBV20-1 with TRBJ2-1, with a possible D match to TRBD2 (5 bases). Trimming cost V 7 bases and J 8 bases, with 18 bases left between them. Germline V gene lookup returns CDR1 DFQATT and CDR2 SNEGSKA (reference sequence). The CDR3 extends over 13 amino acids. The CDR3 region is CSEWGEEEDEQFF. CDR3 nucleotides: TGCAGTGAATGGGGAGAGGAAGAGGATGAGCAGTTCTTC.

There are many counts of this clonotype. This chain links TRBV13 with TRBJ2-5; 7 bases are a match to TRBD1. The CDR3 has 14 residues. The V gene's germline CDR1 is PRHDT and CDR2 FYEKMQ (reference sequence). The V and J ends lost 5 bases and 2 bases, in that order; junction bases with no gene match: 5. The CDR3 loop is CASSPDRDQETQYF. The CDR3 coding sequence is TGTGCCAGCAGCCCAGACAGGGATCAAGAGACCCAGTACTTC.

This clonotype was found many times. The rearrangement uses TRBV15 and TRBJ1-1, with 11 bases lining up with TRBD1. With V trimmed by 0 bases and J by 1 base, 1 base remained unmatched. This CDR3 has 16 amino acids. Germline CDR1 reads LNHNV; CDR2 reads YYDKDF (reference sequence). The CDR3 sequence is CATSREGTGGNTEAFF. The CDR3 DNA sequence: TGTGCCACCAGCAGAGAAGGGACAGGGGGGAACACTGAAGCTTTCTTT.

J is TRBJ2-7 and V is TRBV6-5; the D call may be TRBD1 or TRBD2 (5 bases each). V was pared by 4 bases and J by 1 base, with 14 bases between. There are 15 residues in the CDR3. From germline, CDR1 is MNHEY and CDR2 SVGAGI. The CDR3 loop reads CASSSTPGASYEQYF. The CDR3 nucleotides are TGTGCCAGCAGTTCCACCCCCGGGGCATCCTACGAGCAGTACTTC.

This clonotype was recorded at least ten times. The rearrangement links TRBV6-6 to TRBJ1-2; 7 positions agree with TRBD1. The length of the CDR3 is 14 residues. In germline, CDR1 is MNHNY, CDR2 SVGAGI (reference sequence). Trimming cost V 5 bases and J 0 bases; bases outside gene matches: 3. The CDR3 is CASSGGTANYGYTF. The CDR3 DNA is TGTGCCAGCAGTGGGGGGACAGCTAACTATGGCTACACCTTC.

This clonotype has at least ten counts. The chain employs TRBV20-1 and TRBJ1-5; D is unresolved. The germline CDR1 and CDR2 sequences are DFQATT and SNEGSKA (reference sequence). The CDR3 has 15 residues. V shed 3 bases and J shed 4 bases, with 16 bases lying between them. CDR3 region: CSARRMGGDNQPQHF. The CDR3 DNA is TGCAGTGCTAGGAGGATGGGTGGGGATAATCAGCCCCAGCATTTT.

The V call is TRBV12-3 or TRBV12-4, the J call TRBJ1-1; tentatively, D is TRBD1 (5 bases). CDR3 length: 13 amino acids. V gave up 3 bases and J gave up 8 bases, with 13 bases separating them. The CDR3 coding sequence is TGTGCCAGCAGTTTCTTCGAGGGACGGGAAGCTTTCTTT. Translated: CASSFFEGREAFF.